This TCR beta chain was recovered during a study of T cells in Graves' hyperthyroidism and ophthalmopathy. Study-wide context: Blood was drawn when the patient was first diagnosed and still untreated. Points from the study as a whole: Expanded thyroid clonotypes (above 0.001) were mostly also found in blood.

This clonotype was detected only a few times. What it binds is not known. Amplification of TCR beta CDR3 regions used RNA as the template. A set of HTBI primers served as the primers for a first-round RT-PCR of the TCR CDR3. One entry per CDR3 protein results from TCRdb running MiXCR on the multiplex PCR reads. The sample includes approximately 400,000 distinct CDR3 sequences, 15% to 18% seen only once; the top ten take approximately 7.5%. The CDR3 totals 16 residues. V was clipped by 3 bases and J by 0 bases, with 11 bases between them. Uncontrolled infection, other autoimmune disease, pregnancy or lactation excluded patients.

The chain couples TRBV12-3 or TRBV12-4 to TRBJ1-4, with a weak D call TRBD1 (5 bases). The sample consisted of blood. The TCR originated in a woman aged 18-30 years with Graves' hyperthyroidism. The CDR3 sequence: CASSLRQIATNEKLFF. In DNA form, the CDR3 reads TGTGCCAGCAGTTTGAGACAGATTGCAACTAATGAAAAACTGTTTTTT.